This T cell receptor beta chain came from a study of response to subunit inactivated influenza vaccine. The germline gives CDR1 SGHNT, CDR2 YYREEE (reference sequence). The CDR3 is 17 amino acids. V lost 3 bases, J lost 0 bases, and 4 bases stayed unmatched. Worth noting for this clonotype: Antigen specificity is unknown.

General observations from the study: Seasonal influenza vaccination, on each occasion, was suggested by the authors to recruit few new T cells.

TCRdb re-analysed the RT-PCR reads in MiXCR, keeping a single row per CDR3 protein. The table has hundreds of thousands of distinct CDR3 sequences, approximately 9.9% seen once. J is TRBJ2-3 and V is TRBV5-4; the match to TRBD2 covers 13 bases. The receptor comes from a middle-aged man who received an inactivated influenza vaccine. Specimen: PBMCs from blood, collected 40 to 50 days after vaccination. As DNA, the CDR3 is TGTGCCAGCAGCTCCTCGACTAGCGGGGGGAGCACAGATACGCAGTATTTT. This sequence encodes CASSSSTSGGSTDTQYF.